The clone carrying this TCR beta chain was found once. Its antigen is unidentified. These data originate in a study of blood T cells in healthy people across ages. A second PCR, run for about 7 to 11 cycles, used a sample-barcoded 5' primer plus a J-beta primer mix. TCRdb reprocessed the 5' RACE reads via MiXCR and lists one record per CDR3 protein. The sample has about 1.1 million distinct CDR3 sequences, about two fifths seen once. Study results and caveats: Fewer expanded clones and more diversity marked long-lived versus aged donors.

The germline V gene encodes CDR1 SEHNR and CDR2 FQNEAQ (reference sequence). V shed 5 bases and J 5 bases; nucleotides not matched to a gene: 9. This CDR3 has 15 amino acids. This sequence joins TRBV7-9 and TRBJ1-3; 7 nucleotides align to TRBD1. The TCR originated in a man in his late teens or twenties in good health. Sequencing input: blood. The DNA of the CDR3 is TGTGCCAGCAGCCTCCTCCCAGGGGGAAGAAACACCATATATTTT. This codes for CASSLLPGGRNTIYF.